This T cell receptor beta chain stems from a study of shared clonotypes between healthy human individuals. The method was immunoSEQ multiplex PCR; TCRdb's version includes in-frame clones alone and lacks a portion of them. Of some 2.1 million clones listed, about 95% were seen once; the top ten hold around 1.1%. Cells designated naive CD8 were CD45RO-negative and were positively selected for CCR7, with terminally differentiated effector memory CD45RA+ cells excluded. The CDR3 is 12 residues long. Germline CDR1 and CDR2: SGHAT and FQNNGV. V was clipped by 1 base and J by 8 bases, with 6 bases between them.

The genes are TRBV11-2 and TRBJ2-1; no firm D call. This receptor was obtained from a man aged 18 to 29 in good health. Sequenced: naive CD8+ T cells sorted from blood. This chain's CDR3 is CASSLVVDEQFF. The CDR3 DNA reads TGTGCCAGCAGCTTAGTAGTAGATGAGCAGTTCTTC.